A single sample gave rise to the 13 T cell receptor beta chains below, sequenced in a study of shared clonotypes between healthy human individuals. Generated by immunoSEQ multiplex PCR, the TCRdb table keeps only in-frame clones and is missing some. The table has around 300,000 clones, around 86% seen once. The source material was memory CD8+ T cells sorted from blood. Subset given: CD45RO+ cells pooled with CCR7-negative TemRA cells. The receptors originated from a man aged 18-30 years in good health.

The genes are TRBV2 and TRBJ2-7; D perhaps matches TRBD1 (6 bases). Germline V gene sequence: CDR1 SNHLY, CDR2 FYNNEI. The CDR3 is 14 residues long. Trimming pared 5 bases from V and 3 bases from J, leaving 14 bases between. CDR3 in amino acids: CASSSTGDYYEQYF. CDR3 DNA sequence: TGTGCCAGCAGTTCGACAGGCGATTACTACGAGCAGTACTTC.

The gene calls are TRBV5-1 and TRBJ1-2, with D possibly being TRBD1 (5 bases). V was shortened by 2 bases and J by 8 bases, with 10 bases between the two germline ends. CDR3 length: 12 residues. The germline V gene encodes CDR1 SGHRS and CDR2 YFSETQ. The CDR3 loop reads CASSFERGGYTF. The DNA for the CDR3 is TGCGCCAGCAGCTTCGAGAGGGGAGGCTACACCTTC. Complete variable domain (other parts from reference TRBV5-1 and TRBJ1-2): KAGVTQTPRYLIKTRGQQVTLSCSPISGHRSVSWYQQTPGQGLQFLFEYFSETQRNKGNFPGRFSGRQFSNSRSEMNVSTLELGDSALYLCASSFERGGYTFGSGTRLTVV.

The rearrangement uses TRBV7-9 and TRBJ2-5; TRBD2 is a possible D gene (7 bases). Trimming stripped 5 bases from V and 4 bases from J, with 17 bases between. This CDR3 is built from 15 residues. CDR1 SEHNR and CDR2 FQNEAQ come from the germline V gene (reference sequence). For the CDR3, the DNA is TGTGCCAGCAGCCCCCAGTGGGGGGGGCGAGAGACCCAGTACTTC. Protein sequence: CASSPQWGGRETQYF.

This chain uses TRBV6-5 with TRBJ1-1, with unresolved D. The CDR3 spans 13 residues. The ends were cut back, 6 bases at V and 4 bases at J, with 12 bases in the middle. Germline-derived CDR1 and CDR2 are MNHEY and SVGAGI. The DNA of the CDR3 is TGTGCCAGCAGCCGAAGGGTCCTCACTGAAGCTTTCTTT. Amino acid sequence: CASSRRVLTEAFF.

The CDR3 spells CASSYTGEVYEQYF. Written as DNA, the CDR3 is TGTGCCAGCAGTTACACAGGGGAAGTTTACGAGCAGTACTTC. This chain connects TRBV6-5 to TRBJ2-7, with TRBD1 identical over 7 bases. The germline gives CDR1 MNHEY, CDR2 SVGAGI. Trimming took 2 bases from V and 4 from J; bases not matched to a gene: 5. The CDR3 length is 14 residues.

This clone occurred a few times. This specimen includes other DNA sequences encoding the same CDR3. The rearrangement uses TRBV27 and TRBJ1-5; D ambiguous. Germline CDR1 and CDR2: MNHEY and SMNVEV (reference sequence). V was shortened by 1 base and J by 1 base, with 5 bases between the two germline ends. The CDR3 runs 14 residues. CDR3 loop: CASSLLGSNQPQHF. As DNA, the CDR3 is TGTGCCAGCAGTTTATTAGGCAGCAATCAGCCCCAGCATTTT.

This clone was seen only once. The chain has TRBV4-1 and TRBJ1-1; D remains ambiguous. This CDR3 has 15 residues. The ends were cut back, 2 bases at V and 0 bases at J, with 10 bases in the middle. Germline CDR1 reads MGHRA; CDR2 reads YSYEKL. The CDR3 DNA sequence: TGCGCCAGCAGCCAAAGACCCCTTTTGAACACTGAAGCTTTCTTT. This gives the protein CASSQRPLLNTEAFF.

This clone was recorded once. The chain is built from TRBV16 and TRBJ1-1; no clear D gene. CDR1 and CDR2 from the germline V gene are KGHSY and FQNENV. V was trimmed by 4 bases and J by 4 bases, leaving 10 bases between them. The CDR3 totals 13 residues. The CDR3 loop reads CASSRDVGTEAFF. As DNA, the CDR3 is TGTGCCAGCAGCCGGGATGTGGGCACTGAAGCTTTCTTT.

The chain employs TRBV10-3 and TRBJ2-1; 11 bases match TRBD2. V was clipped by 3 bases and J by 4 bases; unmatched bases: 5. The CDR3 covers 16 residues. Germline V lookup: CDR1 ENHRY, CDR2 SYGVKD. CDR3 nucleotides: TGTGCCATCAGTGAACGACTAGCGGGGATTTACAATGAGCAGTTCTTC. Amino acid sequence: CAISERLAGIYNEQFF.

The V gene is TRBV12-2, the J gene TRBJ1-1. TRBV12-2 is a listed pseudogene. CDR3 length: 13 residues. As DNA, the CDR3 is TGTGCATCCCGACGGGGCCGGGACACTGAAGCTTTCTTT. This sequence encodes CASRRGRDTEAFF.

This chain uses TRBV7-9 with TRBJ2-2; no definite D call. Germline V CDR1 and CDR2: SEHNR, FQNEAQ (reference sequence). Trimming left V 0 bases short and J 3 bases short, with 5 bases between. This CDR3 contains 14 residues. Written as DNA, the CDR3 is TGTGCCAGCAGCTTAGCAGGGTACACCGGGGAGCTGTTTTTT. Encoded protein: CASSLAGYTGELFF.

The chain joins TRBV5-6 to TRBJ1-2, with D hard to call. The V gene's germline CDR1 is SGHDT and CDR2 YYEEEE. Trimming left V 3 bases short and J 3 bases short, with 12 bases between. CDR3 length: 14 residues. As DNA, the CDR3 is TGTGCCAGCAGCTCCGTCGAGCAGGACTATGGCTACACCTTC. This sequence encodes CASSSVEQDYGYTF.

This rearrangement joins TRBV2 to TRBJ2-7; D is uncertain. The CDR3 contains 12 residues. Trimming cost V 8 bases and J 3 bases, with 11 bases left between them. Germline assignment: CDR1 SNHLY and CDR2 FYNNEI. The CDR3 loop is CASSHSYYEQYF. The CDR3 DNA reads TGTGCCAGCTCGCACAGCTACTACGAGCAGTACTTC.